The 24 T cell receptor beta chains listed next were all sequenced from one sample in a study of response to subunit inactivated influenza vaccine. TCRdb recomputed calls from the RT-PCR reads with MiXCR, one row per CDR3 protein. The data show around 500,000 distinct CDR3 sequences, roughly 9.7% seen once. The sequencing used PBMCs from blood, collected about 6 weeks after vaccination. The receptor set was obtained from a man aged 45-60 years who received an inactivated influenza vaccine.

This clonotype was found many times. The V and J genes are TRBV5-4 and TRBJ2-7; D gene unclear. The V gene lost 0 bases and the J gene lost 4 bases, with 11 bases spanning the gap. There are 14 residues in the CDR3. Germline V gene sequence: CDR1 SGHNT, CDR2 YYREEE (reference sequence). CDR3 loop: CASSLARAGYEQYF. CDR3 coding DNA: TGTGCCAGCAGCTTGGCTAGGGCTGGGTACGAGCAGTACTTC.

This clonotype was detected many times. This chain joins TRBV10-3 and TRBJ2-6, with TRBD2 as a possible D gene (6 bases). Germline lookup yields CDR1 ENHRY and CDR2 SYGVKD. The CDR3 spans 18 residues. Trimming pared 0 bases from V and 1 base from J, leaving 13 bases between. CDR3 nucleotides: TGTGCCATCAGTGAGTCGAAGGGAGGAGTGTCTGGGGCCAACGTCCTGACTTTC. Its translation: CAISESKGGVSGANVLTF.

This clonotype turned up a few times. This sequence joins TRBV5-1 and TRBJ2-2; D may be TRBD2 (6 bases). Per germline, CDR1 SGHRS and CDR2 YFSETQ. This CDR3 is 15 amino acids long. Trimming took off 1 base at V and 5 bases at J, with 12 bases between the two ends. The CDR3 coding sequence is TGCGCCAGCAGCTTGATTACGGGAGAGACCGGGGAGCTGTTTTTT. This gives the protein CASSLITGETGELFF.

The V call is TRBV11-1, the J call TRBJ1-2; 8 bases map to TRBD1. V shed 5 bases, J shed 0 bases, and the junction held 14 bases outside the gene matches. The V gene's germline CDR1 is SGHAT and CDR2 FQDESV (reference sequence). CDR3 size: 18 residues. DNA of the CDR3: TGTGCCAGCAGCCCCAGGACCGGGACAGGCCCTCCTAACTATGGCTACACCTTC. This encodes CASSPRTGTGPPNYGYTF.

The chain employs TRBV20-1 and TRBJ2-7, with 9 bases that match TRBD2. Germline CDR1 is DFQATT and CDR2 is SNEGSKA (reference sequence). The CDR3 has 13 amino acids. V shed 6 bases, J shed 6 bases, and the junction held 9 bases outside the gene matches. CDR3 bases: TGCAGTGCAAATTACCCGGGACTAGCCGAGCAGTACTTC. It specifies CSANYPGLAEQYF.

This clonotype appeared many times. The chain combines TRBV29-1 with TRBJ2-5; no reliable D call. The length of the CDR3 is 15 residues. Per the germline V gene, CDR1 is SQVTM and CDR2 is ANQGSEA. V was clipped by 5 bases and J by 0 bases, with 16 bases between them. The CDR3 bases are TGCAGCGTTCTGCCACGGACGGATTACCAAGAGACCCAGTACTTC. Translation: CSVLPRTDYQETQYF.

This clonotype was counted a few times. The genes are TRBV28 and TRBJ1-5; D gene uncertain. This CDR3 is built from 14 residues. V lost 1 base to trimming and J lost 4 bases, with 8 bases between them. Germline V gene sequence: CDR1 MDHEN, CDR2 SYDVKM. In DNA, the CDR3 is TGTGCCAGCAGTTTATCGCCAGTTAATCAGCCCCAGCATTTT. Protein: CASSLSPVNQPQHF.

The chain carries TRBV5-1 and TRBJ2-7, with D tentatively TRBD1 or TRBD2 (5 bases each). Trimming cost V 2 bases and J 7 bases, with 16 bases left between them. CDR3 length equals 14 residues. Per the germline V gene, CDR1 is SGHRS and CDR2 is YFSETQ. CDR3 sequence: CASSLGTAGGEQYF. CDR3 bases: TGCGCCAGCAGCTTAGGGACGGCGGGCGGGGAGCAGTACTTC.

In DNA, the CDR3 is TGTGCCAGCTCACCACTTTCCGGGGCCCCTGAAGCTTTCTTT. It translates to CASSPLSGAPEAFF. V usage is TRBV18 and J usage is TRBJ1-1, with D possibly matching TRBD1 (5 bases). Trimming stripped 1 base from V and 6 bases from J, with 12 bases between. CDR3 length: 14 amino acids. Germline V gene data show CDR1 as KGHSH and CDR2 as LQKENI.

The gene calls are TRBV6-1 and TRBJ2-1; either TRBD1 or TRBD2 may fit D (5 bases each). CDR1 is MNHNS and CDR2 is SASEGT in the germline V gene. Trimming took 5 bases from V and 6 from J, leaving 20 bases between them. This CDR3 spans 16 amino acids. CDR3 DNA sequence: TGTGCCAGCAGTAAACCGACAGACCCCGGGATCAATGAGCAGTTCTTC. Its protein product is CASSKPTDPGINEQFF.

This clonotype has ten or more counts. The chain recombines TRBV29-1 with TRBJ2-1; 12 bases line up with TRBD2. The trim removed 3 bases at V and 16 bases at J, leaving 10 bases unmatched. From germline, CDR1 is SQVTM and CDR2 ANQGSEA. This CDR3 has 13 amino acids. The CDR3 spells CSVEESLAGGPFF. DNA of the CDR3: TGCAGCGTTGAGGAGAGCCTAGCGGGAGGGCCTTTCTTC.

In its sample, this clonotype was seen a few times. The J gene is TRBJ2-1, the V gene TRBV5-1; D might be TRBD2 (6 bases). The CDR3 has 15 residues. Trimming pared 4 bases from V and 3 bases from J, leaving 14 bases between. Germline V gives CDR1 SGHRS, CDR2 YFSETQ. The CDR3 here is CASSPGTGLYNEQFF. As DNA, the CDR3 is TGCGCCAGCAGCCCCGGGACTGGGCTCTACAATGAGCAGTTCTTC.

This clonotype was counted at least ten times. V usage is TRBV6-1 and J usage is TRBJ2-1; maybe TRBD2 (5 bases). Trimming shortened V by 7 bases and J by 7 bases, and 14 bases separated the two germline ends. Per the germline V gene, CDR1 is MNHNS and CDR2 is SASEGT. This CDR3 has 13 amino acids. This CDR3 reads CASTPDGKNEQFF. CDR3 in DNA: TGTGCCAGCACCCCGGACGGGAAAAATGAGCAGTTCTTC.

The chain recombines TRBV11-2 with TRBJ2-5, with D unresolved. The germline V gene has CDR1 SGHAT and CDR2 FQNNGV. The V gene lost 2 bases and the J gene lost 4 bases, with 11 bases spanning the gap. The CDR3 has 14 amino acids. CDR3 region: CASSLQAGVETQYF. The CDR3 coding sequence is TGTGCCAGCAGCTTACAGGCCGGAGTAGAGACCCAGTACTTC.

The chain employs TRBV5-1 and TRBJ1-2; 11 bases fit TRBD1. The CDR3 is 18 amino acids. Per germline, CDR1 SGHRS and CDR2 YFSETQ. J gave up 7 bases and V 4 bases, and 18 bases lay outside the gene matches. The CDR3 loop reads CASSDRDRGNLGGGGYTF. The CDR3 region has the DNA TGCGCCAGCAGCGACCGGGACAGGGGGAATCTCGGGGGAGGTGGCTACACCTTC.

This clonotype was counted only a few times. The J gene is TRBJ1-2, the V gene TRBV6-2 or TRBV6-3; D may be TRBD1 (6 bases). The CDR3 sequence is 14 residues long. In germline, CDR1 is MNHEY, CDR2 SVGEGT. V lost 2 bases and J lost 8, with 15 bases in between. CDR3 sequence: CASSYDNRAGGYTF. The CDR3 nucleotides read TGTGCCAGCAGTTACGATAACAGGGCTGGCGGCTACACCTTC.

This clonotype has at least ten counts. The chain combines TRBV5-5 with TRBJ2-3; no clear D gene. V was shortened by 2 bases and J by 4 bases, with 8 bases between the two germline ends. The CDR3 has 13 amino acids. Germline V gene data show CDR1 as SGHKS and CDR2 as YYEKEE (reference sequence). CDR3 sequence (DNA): TGTGCCAGCAGCTTACAGCAATCAGATACGCAGTATTTT. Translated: CASSLQQSDTQYF. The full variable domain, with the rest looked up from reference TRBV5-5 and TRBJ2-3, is DAGVTQSPTHLIKTRGQQVTLRCSPISGHKSVSWYQQVLGQGPQFIFQYYEKEERGRGNFPDRFSARQFPNYSSELNVNALLLGDSALYLCASSLQQSDTQYFGPGTRLTVL.

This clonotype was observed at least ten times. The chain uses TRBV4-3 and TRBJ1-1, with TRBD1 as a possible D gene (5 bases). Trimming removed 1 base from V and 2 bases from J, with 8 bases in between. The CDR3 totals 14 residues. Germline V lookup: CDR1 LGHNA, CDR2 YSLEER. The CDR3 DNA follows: TGCGCCAGCAGCCAAGGACAGACAAACACTGAAGCTTTCTTT. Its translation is CASSQGQTNTEAFF.

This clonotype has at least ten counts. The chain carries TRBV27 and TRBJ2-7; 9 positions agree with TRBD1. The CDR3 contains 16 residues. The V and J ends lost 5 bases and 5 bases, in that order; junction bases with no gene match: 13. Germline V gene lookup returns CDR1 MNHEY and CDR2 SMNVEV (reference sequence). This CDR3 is CASSPQMTGGGNEQYF. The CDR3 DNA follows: TGTGCCAGCAGTCCTCAAATGACAGGGGGTGGCAACGAGCAGTACTTC.

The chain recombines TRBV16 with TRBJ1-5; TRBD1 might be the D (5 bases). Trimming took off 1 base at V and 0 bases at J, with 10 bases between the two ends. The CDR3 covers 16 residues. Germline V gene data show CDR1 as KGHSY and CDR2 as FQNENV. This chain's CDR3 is CASSQFTDISNQPQHF. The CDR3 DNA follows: TGTGCCAGCAGCCAATTTACGGACATTAGCAATCAGCCCCAGCATTTT.

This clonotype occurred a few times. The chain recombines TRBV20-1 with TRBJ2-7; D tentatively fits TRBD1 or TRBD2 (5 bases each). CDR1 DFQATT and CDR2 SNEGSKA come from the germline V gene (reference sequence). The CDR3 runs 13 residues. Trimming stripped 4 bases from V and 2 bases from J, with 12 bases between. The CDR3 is CSAIGTPTYEQYF. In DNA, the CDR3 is TGCAGTGCTATCGGGACCCCTACCTACGAGCAGTACTTC.

CDR3: CASSQGGSLGTDTQYF. The CDR3 DNA follows: TGCGCCAGCAGCCAAGGGGGGAGTCTGGGCACAGATACGCAGTATTTT. The chain has TRBV4-3 and TRBJ2-3; D might be TRBD1 or TRBD2, each matching 5 bases. This CDR3 is built from 16 residues. Germline loops: CDR1 LGHNA, CDR2 YSLEER. The V end lost 1 base, the J end lost 1 base, and 12 bases lay between the germline ends.

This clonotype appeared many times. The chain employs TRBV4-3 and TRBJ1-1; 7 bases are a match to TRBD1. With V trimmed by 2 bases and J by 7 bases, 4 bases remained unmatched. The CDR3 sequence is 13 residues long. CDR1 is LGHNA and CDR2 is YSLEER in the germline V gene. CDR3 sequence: CASSQLQGNEAFF. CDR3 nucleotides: TGCGCCAGCAGCCAATTACAGGGGAATGAAGCTTTCTTT.

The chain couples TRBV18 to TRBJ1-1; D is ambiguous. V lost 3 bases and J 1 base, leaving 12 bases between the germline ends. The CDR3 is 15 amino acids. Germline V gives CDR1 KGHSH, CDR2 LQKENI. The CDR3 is CASSPQPSGNTEAFF. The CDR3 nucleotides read TGTGCCAGCTCACCCCAGCCTTCGGGGAACACTGAAGCTTTCTTT.